This note documents a single T cell receptor beta chain sequence. Its target is unknown. This entry belongs to a study of post-analysis software for immune sequencing data. Study information: Disease courses included relapsing-remitting, secondary progressive and progressive-relapsing multiple sclerosis. Study-wide results and caveats: Those with multiple sclerosis, the patient group, showed significantly lower normalized Chao1 diversity than controls. A handful of TRBV segments were significantly more frequent in patients than in controls. TRBV5-6, TRBV5-1 and TRBV20-1 were among these segments.

Per germline, CDR1 KGHDR and CDR2 SFDVKD. This CDR3 is 19 amino acids long. Deletions cut 3 bases from V and 1 base from J, with 20 bases between. Unique molecular identifiers tagged the TCR beta cDNA libraries. The authors obtained some 500,000 cDNA molecules from roughly 1 to 10 million T cells. TCRdb itself ran the PCR reads through MiXCR, one entry per CDR3 protein. Counted here are hundreds of thousands of distinct CDR3 sequences, around 27% occurring once; the ten biggest clones make up about 0.5%. The TCR sequence derives from a girl between 5 and 17 years old with multiple sclerosis. The V and J genes are TRBV24-1 and TRBJ2-2; a weak D match, TRBD2 (5 bases). The sequencing sample was made of blood. In DNA form, the CDR3 reads TGTGCCACCAGTGATCCCGAATACCGGACTTCGATGAACACCGGGGAGCTGTTTTTT. Its translation is CATSDPEYRTSMNTGELFF.